The entry below gives a single T cell receptor beta chain sequence along with its context. This entry comes from a study of shared clonotypes between healthy human individuals. This table comes from immunoSEQ multiplex PCR, and its TCRdb copy is limited to in-frame clones, with some not included. The sample contains 800,000 to 1,200,000 clones, 78% of which appear only once. Germline V gene lookup returns CDR1 SGDLS and CDR2 YYNGEE. The CDR3 is made up of 14 amino acids. The J segment lost 4 bases and the V segment lost 4 bases, leaving 8 bases of the junction unmatched. The specimen sequenced was memory CD4+ T cells from PBMCs. Subset described: CD45RA-negative fraction. The J gene is TRBJ2-7, the V gene TRBV9; TRBD2 matches at 7 bases. This clonotype originated in a man aged 18-30 years in good health. Some clones in this sample may be carry-over from other donors' samples. The DNA for the CDR3 is TGTGCCAGCAGCTCCCGGGACTATCTTTACGAGCAGTACTTC. Residues: CASSSRDYLYEQYF.